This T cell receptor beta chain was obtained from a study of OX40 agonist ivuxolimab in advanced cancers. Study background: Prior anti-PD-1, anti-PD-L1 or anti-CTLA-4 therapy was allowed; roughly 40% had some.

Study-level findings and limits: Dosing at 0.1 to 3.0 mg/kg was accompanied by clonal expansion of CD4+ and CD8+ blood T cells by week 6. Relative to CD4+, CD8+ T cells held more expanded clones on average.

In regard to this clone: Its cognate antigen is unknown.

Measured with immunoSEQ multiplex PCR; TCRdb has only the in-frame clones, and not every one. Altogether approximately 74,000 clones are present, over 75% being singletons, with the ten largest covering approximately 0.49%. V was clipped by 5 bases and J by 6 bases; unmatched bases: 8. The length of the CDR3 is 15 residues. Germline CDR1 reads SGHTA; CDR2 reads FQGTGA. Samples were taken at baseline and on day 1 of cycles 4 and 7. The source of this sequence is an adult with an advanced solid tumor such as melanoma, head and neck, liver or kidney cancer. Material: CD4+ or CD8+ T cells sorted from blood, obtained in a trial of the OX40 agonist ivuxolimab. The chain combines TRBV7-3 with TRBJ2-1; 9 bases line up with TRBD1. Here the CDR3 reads CASSRTGTGSNEQFF. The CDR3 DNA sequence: TGTGCCAGCAGCAGGACCGGGACAGGGAGCAATGAGCAGTTCTTC.